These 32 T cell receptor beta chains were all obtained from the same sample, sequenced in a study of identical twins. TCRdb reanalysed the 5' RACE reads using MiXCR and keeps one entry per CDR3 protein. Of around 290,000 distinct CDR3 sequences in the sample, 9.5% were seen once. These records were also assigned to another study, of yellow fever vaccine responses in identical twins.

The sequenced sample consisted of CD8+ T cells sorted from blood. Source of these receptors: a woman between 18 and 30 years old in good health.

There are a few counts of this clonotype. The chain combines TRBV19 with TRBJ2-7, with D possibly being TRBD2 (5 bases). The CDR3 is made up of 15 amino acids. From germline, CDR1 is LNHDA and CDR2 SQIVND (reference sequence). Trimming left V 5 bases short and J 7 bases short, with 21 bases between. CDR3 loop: CASSASDAGRREQYF. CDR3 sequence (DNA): TGTGCCAGTAGTGCTTCGGACGCAGGAAGGAGGGAGCAGTACTTC.

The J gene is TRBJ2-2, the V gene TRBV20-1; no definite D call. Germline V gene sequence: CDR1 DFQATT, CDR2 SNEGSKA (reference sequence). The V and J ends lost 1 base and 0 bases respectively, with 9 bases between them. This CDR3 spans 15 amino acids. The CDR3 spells CSARVEDSNTGELFF. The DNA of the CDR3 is TGCAGTGCTAGAGTTGAGGATTCGAACACCGGGGAGCTGTTTTTT.

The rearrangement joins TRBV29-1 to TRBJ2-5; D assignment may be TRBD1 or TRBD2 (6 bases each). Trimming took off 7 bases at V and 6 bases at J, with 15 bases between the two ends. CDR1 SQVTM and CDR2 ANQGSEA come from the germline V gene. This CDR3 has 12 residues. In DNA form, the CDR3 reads TGCAGCGGGAGGGGGTCGAAAAAGACCCAGTACTTC. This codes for CSGRGSKKTQYF.

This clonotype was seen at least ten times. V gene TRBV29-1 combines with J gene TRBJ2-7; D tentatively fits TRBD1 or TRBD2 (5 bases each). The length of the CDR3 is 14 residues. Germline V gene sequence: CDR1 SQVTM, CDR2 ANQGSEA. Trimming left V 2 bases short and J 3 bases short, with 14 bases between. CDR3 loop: CSVEQGTENYEQYF. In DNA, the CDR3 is TGCAGCGTTGAACAAGGGACCGAAAACTACGAGCAGTACTTC.

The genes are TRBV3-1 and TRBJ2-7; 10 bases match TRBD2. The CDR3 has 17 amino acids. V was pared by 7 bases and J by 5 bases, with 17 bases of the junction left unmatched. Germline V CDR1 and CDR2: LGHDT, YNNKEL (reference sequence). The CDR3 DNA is TGTGCCAGCACCCAGGATTTCCACACTAGCGGGGACCACGAGCAGTACTTC. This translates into CASTQDFHTSGDHEQYF.

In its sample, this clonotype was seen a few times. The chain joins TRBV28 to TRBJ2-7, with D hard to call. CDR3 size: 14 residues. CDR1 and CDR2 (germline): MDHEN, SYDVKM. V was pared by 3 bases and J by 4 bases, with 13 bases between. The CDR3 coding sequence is TGTGCCAGCAGTTTGCAACGGATAATTTACGAGCAGTACTTC. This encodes CASSLQRIIYEQYF.

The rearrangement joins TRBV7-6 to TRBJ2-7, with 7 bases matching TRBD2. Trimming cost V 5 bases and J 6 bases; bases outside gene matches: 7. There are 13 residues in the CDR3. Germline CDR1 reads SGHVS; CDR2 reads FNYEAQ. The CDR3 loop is CASSPLAAGEQYF. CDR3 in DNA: TGTGCCAGCAGCCCGCTAGCGGCAGGCGAGCAGTACTTC.

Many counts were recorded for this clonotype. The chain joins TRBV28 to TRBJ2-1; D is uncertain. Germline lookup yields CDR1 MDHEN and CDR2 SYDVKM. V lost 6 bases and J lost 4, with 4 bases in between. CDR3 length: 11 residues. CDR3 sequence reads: CASSPYNEQFF. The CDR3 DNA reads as TGTGCCAGCAGCCCTTACAATGAGCAGTTCTTC.

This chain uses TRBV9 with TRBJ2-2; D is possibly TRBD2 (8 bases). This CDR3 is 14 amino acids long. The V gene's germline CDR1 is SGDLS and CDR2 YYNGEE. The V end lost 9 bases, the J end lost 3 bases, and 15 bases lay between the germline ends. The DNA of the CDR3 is TGTGCCACCCGGGAGGGGGCGTACACCGGGGAGCTGTTTTTT. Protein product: CATREGAYTGELFF.

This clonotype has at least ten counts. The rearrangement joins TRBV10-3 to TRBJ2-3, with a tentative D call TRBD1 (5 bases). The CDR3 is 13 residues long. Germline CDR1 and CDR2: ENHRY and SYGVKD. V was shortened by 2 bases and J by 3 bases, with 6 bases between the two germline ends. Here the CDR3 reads CAISEDSTDTQYF. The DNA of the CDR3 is TGTGCCATCAGTGAGGACAGTACAGATACGCAGTATTTT.

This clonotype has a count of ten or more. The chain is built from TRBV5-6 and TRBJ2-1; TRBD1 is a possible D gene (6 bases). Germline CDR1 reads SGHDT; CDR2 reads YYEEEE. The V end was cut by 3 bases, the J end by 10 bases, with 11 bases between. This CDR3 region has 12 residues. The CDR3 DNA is TGTGCCAGCAGCTACAGGGTATACGAGCAGTTCTTC. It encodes CASSYRVYEQFF.

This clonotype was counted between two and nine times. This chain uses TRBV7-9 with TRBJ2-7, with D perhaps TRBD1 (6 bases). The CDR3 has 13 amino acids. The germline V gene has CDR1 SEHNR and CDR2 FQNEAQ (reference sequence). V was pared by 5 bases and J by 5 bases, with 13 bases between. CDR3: CASSPPTGNEQYF. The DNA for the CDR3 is TGTGCCAGCAGCCCCCCCACAGGGAACGAGCAGTACTTC.

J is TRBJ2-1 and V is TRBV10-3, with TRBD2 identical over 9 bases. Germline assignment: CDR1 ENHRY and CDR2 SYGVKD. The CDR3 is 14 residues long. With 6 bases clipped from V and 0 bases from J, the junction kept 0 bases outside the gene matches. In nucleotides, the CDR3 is TGTGCCATCAGGACTAGCGGCTCCTACAATGAGCAGTTCTTC. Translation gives CAIRTSGSYNEQFF.

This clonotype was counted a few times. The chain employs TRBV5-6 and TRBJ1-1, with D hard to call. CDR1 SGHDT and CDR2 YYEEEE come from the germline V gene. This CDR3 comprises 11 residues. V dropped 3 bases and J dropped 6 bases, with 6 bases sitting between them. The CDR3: CASSSFAEAFF. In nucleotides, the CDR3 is TGTGCCAGCAGCTCCTTTGCTGAAGCTTTCTTT.

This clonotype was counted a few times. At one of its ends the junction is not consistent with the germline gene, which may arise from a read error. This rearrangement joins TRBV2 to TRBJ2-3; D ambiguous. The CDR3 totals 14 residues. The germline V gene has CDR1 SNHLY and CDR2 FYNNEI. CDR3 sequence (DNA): TGTGCCAGCAGGGAAGGACCGTACACAGATACGCAGTATTTT. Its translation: CASREGPYTDTQYF.

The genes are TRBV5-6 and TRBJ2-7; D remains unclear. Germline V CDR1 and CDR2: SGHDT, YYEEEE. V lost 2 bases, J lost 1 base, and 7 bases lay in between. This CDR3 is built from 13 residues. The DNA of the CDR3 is TGTGCCAGCAGCTTCCGCACGTCCTACGAGCAGTACTTC. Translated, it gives CASSFRTSYEQYF.

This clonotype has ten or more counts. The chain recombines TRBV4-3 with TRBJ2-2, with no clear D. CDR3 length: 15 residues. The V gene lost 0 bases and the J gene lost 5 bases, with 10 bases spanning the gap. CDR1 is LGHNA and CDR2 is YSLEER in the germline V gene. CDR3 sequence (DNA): TGCGCCAGCAGCCAAGATATCGGGCTAACCGGGGAGCTGTTTTTT. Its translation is CASSQDIGLTGELFF.

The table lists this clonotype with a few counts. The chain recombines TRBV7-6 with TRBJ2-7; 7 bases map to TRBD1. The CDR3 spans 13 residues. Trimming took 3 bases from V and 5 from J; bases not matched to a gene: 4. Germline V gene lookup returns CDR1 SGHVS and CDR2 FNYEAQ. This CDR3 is CASSFTGADEQYF. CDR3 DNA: TGTGCCAGCAGCTTTACAGGGGCGGACGAGCAGTACTTC.

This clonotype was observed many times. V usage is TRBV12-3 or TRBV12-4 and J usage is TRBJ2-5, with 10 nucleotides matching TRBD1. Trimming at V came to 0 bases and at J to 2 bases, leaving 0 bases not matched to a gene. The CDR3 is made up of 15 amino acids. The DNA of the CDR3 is TGTGCCAGCAGTTTAGCGGGACAGGGGCAAGAGACCCAGTACTTC. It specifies CASSLAGQGQETQYF.

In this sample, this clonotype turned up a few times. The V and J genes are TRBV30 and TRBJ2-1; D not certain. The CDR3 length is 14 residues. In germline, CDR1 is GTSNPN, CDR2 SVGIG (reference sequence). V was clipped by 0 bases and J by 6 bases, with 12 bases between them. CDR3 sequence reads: CAWSVPAETNEQFF. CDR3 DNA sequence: TGTGCCTGGAGTGTACCGGCAGAAACCAATGAGCAGTTCTTC.

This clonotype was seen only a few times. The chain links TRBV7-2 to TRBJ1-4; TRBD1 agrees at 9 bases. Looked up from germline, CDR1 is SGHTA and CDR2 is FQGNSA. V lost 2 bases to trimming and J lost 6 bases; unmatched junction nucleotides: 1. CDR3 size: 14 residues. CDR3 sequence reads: CASSLNRGHEKLFF. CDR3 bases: TGTGCCAGCAGCTTAAACAGGGGGCATGAAAAACTGTTTTTT.

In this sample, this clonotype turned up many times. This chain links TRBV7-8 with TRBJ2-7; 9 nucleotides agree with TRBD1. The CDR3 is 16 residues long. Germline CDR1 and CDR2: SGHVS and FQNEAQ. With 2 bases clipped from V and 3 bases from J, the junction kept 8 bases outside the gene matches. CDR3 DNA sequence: TGTGCCAGCAGCTTAAGTGGGACAGGGCTAAGCTACGAGCAGTACTTC. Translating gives CASSLSGTGLSYEQYF.

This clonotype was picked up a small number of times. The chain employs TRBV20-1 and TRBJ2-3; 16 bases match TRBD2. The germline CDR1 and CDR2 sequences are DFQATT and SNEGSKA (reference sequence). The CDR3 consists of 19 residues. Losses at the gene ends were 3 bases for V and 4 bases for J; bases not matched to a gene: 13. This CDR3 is CSASRGLAGGLSPADTQYF. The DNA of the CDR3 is TGCAGTGCTAGCCGGGGACTAGCGGGAGGGCTGTCGCCCGCAGATACGCAGTATTTT.

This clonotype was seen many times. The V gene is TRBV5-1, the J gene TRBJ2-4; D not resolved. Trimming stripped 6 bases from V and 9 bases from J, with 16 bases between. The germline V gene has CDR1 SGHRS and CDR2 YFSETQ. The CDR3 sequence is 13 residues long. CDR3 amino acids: CASKGLSWSIQYF. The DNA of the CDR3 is TGCGCCAGCAAGGGTCTGAGTTGGAGCATTCAGTACTTC.

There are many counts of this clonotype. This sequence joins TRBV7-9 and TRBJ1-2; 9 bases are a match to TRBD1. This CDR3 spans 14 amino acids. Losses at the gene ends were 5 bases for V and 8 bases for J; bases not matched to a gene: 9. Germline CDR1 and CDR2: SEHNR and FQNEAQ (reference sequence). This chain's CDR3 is CASSRGQGRKGYTF. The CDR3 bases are TGTGCCAGCAGCAGAGGACAGGGGCGTAAGGGCTACACCTTC.

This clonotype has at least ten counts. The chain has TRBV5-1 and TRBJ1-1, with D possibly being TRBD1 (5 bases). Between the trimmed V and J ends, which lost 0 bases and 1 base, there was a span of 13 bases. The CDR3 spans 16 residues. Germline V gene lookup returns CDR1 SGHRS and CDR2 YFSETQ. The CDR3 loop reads CASSLGHGATNTEAFF. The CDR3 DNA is TGCGCCAGCAGCTTGGGCCACGGGGCGACGAACACTGAAGCTTTCTTT.

CDR3 DNA: TGTGCCAGCAGATACAGGAGTTCGGGCTACGAGCAGTACTTC. Translated: CASRYRSSGYEQYF. The V gene is TRBV27, the J gene TRBJ2-7, with D possibly matching TRBD1 (5 bases). CDR1 is MNHEY, CDR2 SMNVEV, per germline (reference sequence). The CDR3 has 14 residues. V lost 6 bases, J lost 3 bases, and 15 bases lay in between.

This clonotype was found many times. This chain's CDR3 is CASSQTKTSGSGNIQYF. The CDR3 DNA reads as TGCGCCAGCAGCCAGACGAAGACTAGCGGGAGTGGGAACATTCAGTACTTC. V and J are TRBV4-3 and TRBJ2-4, with TRBD2 identical over 12 bases. The germline CDR1 and CDR2 sequences are LGHNA and YSLEER. Trimming cost V 3 bases and J 7 bases; bases outside gene matches: 10. This CDR3 comprises 17 residues.

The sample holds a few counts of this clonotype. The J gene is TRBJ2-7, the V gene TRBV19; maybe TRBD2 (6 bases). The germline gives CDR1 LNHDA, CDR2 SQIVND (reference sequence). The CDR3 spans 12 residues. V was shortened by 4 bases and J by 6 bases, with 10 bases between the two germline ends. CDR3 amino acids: CASSSGAAEQYF. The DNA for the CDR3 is TGTGCCAGTAGTAGCGGGGCCGCCGAGCAGTACTTC.

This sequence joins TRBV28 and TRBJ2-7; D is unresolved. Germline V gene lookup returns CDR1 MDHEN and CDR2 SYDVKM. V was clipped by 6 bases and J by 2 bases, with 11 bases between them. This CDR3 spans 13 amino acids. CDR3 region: CASRAKTAYEQYF. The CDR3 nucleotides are TGTGCCAGCAGGGCAAAGACGGCCTACGAGCAGTACTTC.

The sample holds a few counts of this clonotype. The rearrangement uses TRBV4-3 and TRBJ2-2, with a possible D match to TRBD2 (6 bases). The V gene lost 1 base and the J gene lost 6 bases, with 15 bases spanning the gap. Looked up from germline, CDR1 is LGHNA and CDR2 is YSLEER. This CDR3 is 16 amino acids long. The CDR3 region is CASSQVRSGWSGELFF. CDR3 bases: TGCGCCAGCAGCCAAGTTAGGAGCGGGTGGTCCGGGGAGCTGTTTTTT.

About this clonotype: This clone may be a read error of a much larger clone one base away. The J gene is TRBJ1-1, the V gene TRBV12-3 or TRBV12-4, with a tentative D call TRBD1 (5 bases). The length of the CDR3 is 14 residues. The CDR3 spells CVSRSVGVNTEAFF. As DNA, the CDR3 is TGTGTCAGCAGATCAGTGGGGGTGAACACTGAAGCTTTCTTT.